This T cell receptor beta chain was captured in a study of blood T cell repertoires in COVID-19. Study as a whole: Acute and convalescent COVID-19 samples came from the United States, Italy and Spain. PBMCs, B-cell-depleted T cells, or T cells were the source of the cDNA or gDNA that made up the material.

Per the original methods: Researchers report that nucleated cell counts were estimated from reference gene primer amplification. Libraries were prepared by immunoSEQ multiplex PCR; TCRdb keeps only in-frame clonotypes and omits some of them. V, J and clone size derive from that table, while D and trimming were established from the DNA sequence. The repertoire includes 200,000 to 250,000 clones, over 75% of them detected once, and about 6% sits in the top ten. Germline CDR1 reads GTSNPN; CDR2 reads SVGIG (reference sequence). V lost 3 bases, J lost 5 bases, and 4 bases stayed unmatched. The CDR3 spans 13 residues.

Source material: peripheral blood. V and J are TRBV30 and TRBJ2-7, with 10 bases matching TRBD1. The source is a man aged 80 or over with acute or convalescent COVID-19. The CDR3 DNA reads TGTGCCTGGAGCGGGACAGGGGTCCACGAGCAGTACTTC. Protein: CAWSGTGVHEQYF.